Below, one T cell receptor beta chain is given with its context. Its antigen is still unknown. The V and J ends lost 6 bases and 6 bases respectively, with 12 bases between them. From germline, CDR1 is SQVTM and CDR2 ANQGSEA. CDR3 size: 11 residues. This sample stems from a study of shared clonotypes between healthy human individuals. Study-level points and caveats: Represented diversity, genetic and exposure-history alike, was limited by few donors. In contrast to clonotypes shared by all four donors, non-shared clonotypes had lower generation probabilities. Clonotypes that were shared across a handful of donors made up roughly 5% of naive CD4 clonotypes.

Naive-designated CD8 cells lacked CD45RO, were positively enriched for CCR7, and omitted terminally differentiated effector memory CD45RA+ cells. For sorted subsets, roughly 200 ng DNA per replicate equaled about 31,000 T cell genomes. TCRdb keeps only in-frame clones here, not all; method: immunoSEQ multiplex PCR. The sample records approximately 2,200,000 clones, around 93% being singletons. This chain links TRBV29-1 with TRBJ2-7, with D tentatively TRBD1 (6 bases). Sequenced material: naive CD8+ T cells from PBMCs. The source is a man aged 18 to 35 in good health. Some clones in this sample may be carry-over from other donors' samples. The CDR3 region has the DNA TGCAGCGTCCTCCTAGGGGGCGAGCAGTACTTC. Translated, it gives CSVLLGGEQYF.